The 9 T cell receptor beta chains below all came from one sample that was sequenced in a study of monozygotic twins with inflammatory bowel disease. TCRdb re-analyzed the 5' RACE reads; it lists each CDR3 protein once, without DNA. This sample contains approximately 380,000 distinct CDR3 sequences. The sequenced sample consisted of blood. The origin of the receptors is a human donor with ulcerative colitis or Crohn's disease, or a healthy co-twin of an affected twin (not recorded which).

The V and J genes are TRBV20-1 and TRBJ2-2; TCRdb calls TRBD2, which cannot be checked without DNA. The CDR3 has 16 amino acids. Germline values: CDR1 DFQATT, CDR2 SNEGSKA (reference sequence). The CDR3 here is CSARDEGGGVTGELFF.

The chain uses TRBV27 and TRBJ1-6; TCRdb names TRBD1, which stays unverified in the absence of DNA. The CDR3 runs 16 residues. Germline CDR1 MNHEY, CDR2 SMNVEV (reference sequence). The CDR3 spells CASSLQGASYNSPLHF.

The chain combines TRBV7-7 with TRBJ2-5; TCRdb returns TRBD1, unconfirmable since there is no DNA. Germline CDR1 SSHAT, CDR2 FNYEAQ (reference sequence). This CDR3 comprises 14 residues. The chain's CDR3 is CASTPGGATETQYF.

This chain connects TRBV27 to TRBJ2-1; TCRdb outputs TRBD2, but without DNA this stays unchecked. The length of the CDR3 is 16 residues. In germline, CDR1 is MNHEY, CDR2 SMNVEV (reference sequence). CDR3 loop: CASKVVGRGGHNEQFF.

V usage is TRBV4-2 and J usage is TRBJ2-3; the D call from TCRdb, TRBD1, cannot be confirmed without DNA. Germline lookup yields CDR1 LGHNA and CDR2 YNFKEQ. This CDR3 comprises 18 residues. Here the CDR3 reads CASSQAGGGAGDRDTQYF.

The rearrangement links TRBV24-1 to TRBJ1-2. Germline lookup yields CDR1 KGHDR and CDR2 SFDVKD. The CDR3 runs 12 residues. CDR3 sequence reads: CATSDSIYGYTF.

V gene TRBV5-6 combines with J gene TRBJ2-7; TCRdb indicates TRBD1, and absent DNA this call remains unverified. Germline V gene lookup returns CDR1 SGHDT and CDR2 YYEEEE. The CDR3 sequence is 14 residues long. CDR3 sequence reads: CASSQGTGKIEQYF.

This chain links TRBV12-3 or TRBV12-4 with TRBJ2-1; with no DNA, the TCRdb D assignment of TRBD1 cannot be verified. The CDR3 extends over 18 amino acids. Here the CDR3 reads CASSLIPGQEGYYNEQFF.

This chain links TRBV4-2 with TRBJ1-1. From germline, CDR1 is LGHNA and CDR2 YNFKEQ. This CDR3 has 14 amino acids. CDR3 in amino acids: CASSQVGGGTEAFF.